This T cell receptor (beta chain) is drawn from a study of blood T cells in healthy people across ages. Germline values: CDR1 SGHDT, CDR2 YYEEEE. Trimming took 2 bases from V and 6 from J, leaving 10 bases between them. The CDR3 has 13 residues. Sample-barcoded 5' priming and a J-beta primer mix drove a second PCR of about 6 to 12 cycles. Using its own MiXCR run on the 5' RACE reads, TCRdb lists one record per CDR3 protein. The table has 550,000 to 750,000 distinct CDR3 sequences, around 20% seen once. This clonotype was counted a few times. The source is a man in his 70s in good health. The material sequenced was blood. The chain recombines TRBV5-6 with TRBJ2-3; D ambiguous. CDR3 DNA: TGTGCCAGCAGCTTATGGCTCGACGATACGCAGTATTTT. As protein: CASSLWLDDTQYF.